This T cell receptor (beta chain) was captured in a study of early T cells in non-severe SARS-CoV-2 infection. Study-wide points: Using VDJdb, the matching emphasized anti-spike CD8 responses while missing private and CD4 specificities.

Unique molecular identifiers were added to individual cDNA molecules. TCRdb processed the 5' RACE reads anew with MiXCR; each CDR3 protein has one entry. The data hold 66,000 or so distinct CDR3 sequences, with 11% observed a single time. There are a few counts of this clonotype. Its cognate antigen is unknown. The CDR3 consists of 15 residues. The V gene's germline CDR1 is LGHDT and CDR2 YNNKEL (reference sequence). Between the trimmed V and J ends, which lost 2 bases and 9 bases, there was a span of 17 bases. V and J are TRBV3-1 and TRBJ2-1; D is ambiguous. This clonotype was obtained from an adult who was a healthcare worker with PCR-confirmed SARS-CoV-2 infection or an uninfected control (not recorded which). The sample comprised whole blood. Written as DNA, the CDR3 is TGTGCCAGCAGCCAATCCCCCATCTCGTCGAGTGAGCAGTTCTTC. Protein sequence: CASSQSPISSSEQFF.